This TCR beta chain comes out of a study of early T cells in non-severe SARS-CoV-2 infection. About the research overall: Alpha and beta chains were unpaired, from unsorted whole-blood bulk RNA. Findings and caveats of the study: Anti-spike CD8 responses were favored by VDJdb matching, which missed private and CD4 specificities.

Unique molecular identifiers were affixed to single, distinct cDNA molecules. MiXCR was run by TCRdb on the 5' RACE reads, yielding one entry per CDR3 protein. This sample has approximately 49,000 distinct CDR3 sequences, with approximately 12% found just once. Germline V CDR1 and CDR2: MNHEY, SMNVEV (reference sequence). V was pared by 7 bases and J by 0 bases, with 13 bases between. The CDR3 sequence is 14 residues long. This clonotype appeared many times. The antigen is unknown. The sequenced material came from whole blood. This TCR was recovered from an adult who was a healthcare worker with PCR-confirmed SARS-CoV-2 infection or an uninfected control (not recorded which). The chain recombines TRBV27 with TRBJ2-7; a weak D match, TRBD1 (5 bases). The CDR3 sequence: CASKRQSTSYEQYF. The CDR3 DNA reads as TGTGCCAGCAAACGACAGTCGACCTCCTACGAGCAGTACTTC.